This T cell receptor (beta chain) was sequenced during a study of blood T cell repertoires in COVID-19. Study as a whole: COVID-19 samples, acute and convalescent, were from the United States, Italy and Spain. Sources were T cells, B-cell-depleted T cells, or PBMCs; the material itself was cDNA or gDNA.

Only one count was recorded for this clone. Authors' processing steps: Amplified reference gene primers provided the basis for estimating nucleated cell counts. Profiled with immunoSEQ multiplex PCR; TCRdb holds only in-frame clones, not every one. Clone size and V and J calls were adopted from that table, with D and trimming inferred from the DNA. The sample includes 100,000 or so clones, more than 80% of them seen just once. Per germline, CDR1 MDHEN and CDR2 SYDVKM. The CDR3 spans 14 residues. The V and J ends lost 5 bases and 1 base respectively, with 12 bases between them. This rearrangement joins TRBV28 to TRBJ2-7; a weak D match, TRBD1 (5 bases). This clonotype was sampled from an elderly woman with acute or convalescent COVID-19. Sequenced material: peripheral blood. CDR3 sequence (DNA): TGTGCCAGCAGTATCGGCCAGGGATCCTACGAGCAGTACTTC. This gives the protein CASSIGQGSYEQYF. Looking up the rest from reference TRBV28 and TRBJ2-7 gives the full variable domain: DVKVTQSSRYLVKRTGEKVFLECVQDMDHENMFWYRQDPGLGLRLIYFSYDVKMKEKGDIPEGYSVSREKKERFSLILESASTNQTSMYLCASSIGQGSYEQYFGPGTRLTVT.